This TCR beta chain came from a study of blood T cell repertoires in COVID-19. Study details: The United States, Italy and Spain provided the acute and convalescent COVID-19 samples. PBMCs, B-cell-depleted T cells, or T cells were the source of the cDNA or gDNA that made up the material.

This CDR3 spans 17 amino acids. CDR1 and CDR2 (germline): MNHEY, SMNVEV (reference sequence). Trimming cost V 5 bases and J 5 bases; bases outside gene matches: 10. Methods used by the authors: Cell counts per sample came from amplifying reference gene primers. Sequencing used immunoSEQ multiplex PCR; TCRdb keeps in-frame clones, though not all of them. V and J calls plus clone size are reproduced from that table; the DNA served to infer D and trimming. There are around 120,000 clones in the sample; about 74% occur only once, and roughly 6.2% lies in the top ten. The sequenced sample consisted of peripheral blood. The clonotype comes from an older man with acute or convalescent COVID-19. J is TRBJ2-2 and V is TRBV27; TRBD2 agrees at 11 bases. The CDR3 sequence is CASSLRGSGRGTGELFF. CDR3 DNA sequence: TGTGCCAGCAGTCTTCGTGGTAGCGGGAGGGGTACCGGGGAGCTGTTTTTT.